Sequencing of this T cell receptor beta chain was carried out in a study of blood T cells in healthy people across ages. This clonotype was observed a few times. CDR1 MNHNS and CDR2 SASEGT come from the germline V gene. The CDR3 spans 12 residues. V lost 4 bases and J 7 bases, leaving 8 bases between the germline ends. The authors ran a second PCR of about 7 to 12 cycles using a sample-barcoded 5' primer and a J-beta primer mix. TCRdb independently ran MiXCR on the 5' RACE reads; one entry per CDR3 protein. The sample lists around 1.5 million distinct CDR3 sequences, about 40% occurring once. In each sample, at least 7 million PBMCs were isolated.

The receptor comes from a woman aged 18-30 years in good health. The source material was blood. The V and J genes are TRBV6-1 and TRBJ1-5; D possibly corresponds to TRBD1 (5 bases). CDR3 DNA sequence: TGTGCCAGCAGTGTGTCAGGGCAGCCCCAGCATTTT. Amino acids: CASSVSGQPQHF.